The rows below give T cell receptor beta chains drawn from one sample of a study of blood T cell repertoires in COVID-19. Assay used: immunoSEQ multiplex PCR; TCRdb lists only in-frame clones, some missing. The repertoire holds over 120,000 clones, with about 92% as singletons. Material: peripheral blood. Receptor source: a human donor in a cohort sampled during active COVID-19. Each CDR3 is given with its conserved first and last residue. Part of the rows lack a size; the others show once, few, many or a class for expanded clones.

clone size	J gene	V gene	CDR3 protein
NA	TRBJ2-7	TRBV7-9	CASSRRGQGAAYEQYF
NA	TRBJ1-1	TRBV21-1	CASSHRQGIEAFF
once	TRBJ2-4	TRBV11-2	CASSLEIDAKNIQYF
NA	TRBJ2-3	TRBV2	CASRPTGTGISDTQYF
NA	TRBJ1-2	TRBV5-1	CASSRDTQGALGYTF
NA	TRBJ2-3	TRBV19	CASSIGQGGPQYF
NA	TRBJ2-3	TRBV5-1	CASGLAGGADTQYF
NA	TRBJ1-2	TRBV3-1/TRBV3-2	CASSQDRGHTGGDGYTF
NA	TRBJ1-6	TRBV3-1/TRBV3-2	CASSARTGQRPLHF
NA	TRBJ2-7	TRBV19	CASSIDPGYEQYF
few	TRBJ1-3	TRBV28	CASSTGGNTIYF
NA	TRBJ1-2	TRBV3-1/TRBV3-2	CASSPDAREGYTF
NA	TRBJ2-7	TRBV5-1	CASSLGQSIYEQYF
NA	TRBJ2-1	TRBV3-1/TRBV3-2	CASSQVRGGTFSSYNEQFF
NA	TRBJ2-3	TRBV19	CASSIDVTETTDTQYF
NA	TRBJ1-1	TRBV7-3	CASSVTGNTEAFF
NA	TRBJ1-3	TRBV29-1	CSVEGAERNTIYF
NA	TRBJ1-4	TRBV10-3	CAISPQGYREKLFF
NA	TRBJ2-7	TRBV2	CASSEGRQGRYEQYF
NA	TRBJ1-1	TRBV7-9	CASSVIRQEAGNTEAFF
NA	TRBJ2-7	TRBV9	CASSVGARPSYEQYF
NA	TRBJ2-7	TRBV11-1	CASSFDRPYEQYF
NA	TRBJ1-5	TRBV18	CASSPPGQGDQPQHF
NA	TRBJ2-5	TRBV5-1	CASSLDRGGGETQYF
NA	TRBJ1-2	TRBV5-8	CASSLVTSGYTF
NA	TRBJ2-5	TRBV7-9	CASSGAGQETQYF
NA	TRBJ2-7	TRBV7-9	CASSSRDSSSYEQYF
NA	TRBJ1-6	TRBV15	CATSRDWGEGNSPLHF
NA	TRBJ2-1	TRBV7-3	CASSPINVAGGAYNEQFF
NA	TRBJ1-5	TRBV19	CASRSGLSNQPQHF
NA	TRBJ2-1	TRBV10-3	CAIRTTALNEQFF
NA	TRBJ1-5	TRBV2	CASRFRVNPNQPQHF
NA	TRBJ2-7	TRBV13	CASSTGLAGVEQYF
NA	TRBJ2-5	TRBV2	CASTGSARETQYF
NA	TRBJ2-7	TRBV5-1	CASSLASGARNEQYF
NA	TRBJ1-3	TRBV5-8	CASSRRARGNTIYF
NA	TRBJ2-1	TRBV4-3	CASSQIAGGAEQFF
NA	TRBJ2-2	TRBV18	CASSPTDTGELFF
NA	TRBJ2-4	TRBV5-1	CASSLDPSKAKNIQYF
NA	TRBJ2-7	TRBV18	CASSPPVYPGTYEQYF
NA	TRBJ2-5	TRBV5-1	CASSLQGLEETQYF
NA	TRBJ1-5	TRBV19	CASKLGFGAWQPQHF
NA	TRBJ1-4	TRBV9	CASNRGAGGAGGDEKLFF
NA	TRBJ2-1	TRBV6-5	CASSYWQAGSEQFF
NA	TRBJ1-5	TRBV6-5	CASTGQSPNQPQHF
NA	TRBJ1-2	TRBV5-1	CASSLRIARSNYGYTF
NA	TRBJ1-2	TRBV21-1	CASSKVGRGQGYGYTF
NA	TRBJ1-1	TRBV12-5	CASGKTANTEAFF
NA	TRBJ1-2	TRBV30	CAWRGAVNYGYTF
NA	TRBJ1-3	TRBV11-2	CASSLAPDRNTIYF
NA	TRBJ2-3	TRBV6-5	CASRVRDRETDTQYF
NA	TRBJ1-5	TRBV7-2	CASSSTGLSNQPQHF
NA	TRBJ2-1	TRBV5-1	CASSTAGGSYNEQFF
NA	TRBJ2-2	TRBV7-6	CASSLAGGGPLGELFF
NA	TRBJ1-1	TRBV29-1	CSVATQVNTEAFF
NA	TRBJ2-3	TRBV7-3	CASSLLPSGGRGTDTQYF
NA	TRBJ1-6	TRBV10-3	CAISPLKTGGNNSPLHF